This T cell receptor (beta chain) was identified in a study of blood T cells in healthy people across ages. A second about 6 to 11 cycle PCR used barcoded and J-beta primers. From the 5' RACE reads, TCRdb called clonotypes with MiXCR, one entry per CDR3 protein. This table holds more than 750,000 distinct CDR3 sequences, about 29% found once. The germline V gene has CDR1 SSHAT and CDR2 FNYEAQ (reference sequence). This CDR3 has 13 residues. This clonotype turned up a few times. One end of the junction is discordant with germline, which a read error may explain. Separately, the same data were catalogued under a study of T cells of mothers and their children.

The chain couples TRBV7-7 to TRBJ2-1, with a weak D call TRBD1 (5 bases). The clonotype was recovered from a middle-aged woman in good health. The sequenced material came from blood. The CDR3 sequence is CASSLGHPNEQFF. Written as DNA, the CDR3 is TGTGCTAGCAGCCTAGGACACCCCAATGAGCAGTTCTTC. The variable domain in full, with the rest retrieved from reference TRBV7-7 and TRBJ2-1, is GAGVSQSPRYKVTKRGQDVTLRCDPISSHATLYWYQQALGQGPEFLTYFNYEAQPDKSGLPSDRFSAERPEGSISTLTIQRTEQRDSAMYRCASSLGHPNEQFFGPGTRLTVL.